This T cell receptor beta chain was observed in a study of shared clonotypes between healthy human individuals (TCRdb year 2020). Turning to the overall study: A few men and two women, aged 18 to 49 years, made up the cohort. For each donor, three plates each were used for CD4 naive and CD4 memory, two plates were used for CD8 naive, and one plate was used for CD8 memory. To estimate repertoire size and how much clonotypes are shared between individuals, the study performed deep sequencing of blood TCR repertoires from 4 to 6 healthy adults. To increase sequencing depth and limit assay-specific biases, different laboratories used diverse techniques to prepare libraries and sequence TCR repertoires. Between about 0.9 and 9 billion PBMCs per donor were obtained by leukapheresis. The investigation overall reported the following: Based on pairwise subsampling, the degree of clonotype sharing among donors was expected to be affected by sequencing depth. When a few donors were compared, the shared fraction of clonotypes was roughly 5% for naive CD4, 3% to 4% for naive CD8, more than 2% for memory CD4, and 0.3% to 0.5% for memory CD8. The genetic and exposure-history diversity represented was limited by the small number of donors. Even with the large sequencing depth, rarefaction of the sorted-subset datasets indicated that sequencing was incomplete. Clonotypes shared by all four sorted-subset donors showed higher generation probabilities than non-shared clonotypes. Larger estimated clonotype richness was generally found for naive subsets than for memory subsets. Sampling was restricted to blood, and TCR repertoires in tissues likely differ from the TCR repertoires found in blood.

Trimming removed 0 bases from V and 7 bases from J, leaving 9 bases between the germline ends. The germline V gene sets CDR1 to LGHNA and CDR2 to YNFKEQ. The CDR3 holds 13 amino acids from the cysteine to the phenylalanine. Only the CDR3 portion is preserved as DNA: 39 bases, with reading frame beginning at the first base. To note about this clone: Its binding antigen is unknown. Nothing much larger sits one base from this clone, and base qualities are not available.

TCR CDR3 regions were amplified from genomic DNA by multiplex PCR using the deep immunoSEQ assay. Genomic DNA extracted from each cell subset was distributed evenly over all wells of several immunoSEQ 96-well plates, and each plate served as one replicate. For sorted subsets, around 0.2 ug of genomic DNA, equivalent to around 30,000 T cell genomes, went into each replicate PCR. The purified libraries were quantified using a Qubit 3.0 fluorometer, sized with a Bioanalyzer 2100, and then quantified again using the KAPA Library Quantification kit. A separate single-read 150-cycle Illumina NextSeq 550 flow cell was used to sequence each immunoSEQ 96-well plate. In the paper's pipeline: The immunoSEQ output contained only junctional sequences without quality scores, so filtering could not match that applied to full-length reads. Sequences were annotated with PyIR, a Python wrapper for IgBLAST v1.9, using IMGT germline references to assign V/J genes and CDR3. Reads were removed for weak V/J assignments (E-value above 1e-6), missing CDR3, stop codons, out-of-frame junctions, or ambiguous translated residues. V3J clonotypes were defined as sequences sharing the same inferred V gene, J gene, and CDR3 amino acid sequence. To compute the percentage overlap between repertoires, the number of shared unique clonotypes was divided by the size of the smaller repertoire. Richness of each repertoire was evaluated using RTK rarefaction, the Chao1 estimator, and Recon v2.1 estimates of unobserved clonotypes. OLGA was used to compute generation probabilities for all TCRbeta clonotypes that the gDNA method yielded from a handful of donors. As stored in TCRdb, this immuneACCESS dataset retains in-frame rearrangements with V and J assigned. A fraction of the clones does not appear; measured against another copy, unresolved V genes explain less than half of the discrepancy, and the remainder lacks a known reason. D and trimming were read from the DNA, whereas the V and J calls and clone size are those reported in that table. Recorded for this sample are 600,000 or so clones; roughly 96% of them occurred a single time. The ten largest clones capture around 0.11% of the sample.

For the CD8 naive samples, CD45RO-negative cells were positively selected for CCR7, yielding a CD45RA+CCR7+ population from which TemRA cells were excluded. The donors were healthy, HIV-negative adults who had no recently reported acute infections or vaccinations. Every donor was a Caucasian adult living in Nashville, Tennessee, USA. Blood was obtained by leukapheresis, after which PBMCs were separated by Ficoll-Histopaque density gradient centrifugation and cryopreserved in liquid nitrogen vapor phase. Purity and quantity of every magnetically sorted T cell population were checked by analytical flow cytometry. Genomic DNA was isolated from every sorted fraction and measured by UV absorbance on a Nanodrop 2000c.

This sequence originates from a woman in her twenties or thirties in good health. The material sequenced was naive CD8+ T cells sorted from blood. The cell subset or site label for this specimen denotes: CD45RA+CCR7+. The V gene is TRBV4-2 and the J gene is TRBJ1-1, with the D gene uncertain. The nucleotide sequence is TGTGCCAGCAGCCAAGATCTCGGAGATGAAGCTTTCTTT. The translation is CASSQDLGDEAFF.